This T cell receptor beta chain was sequenced for a study of blood T cell repertoires in COVID-19. Looking at the study overall: The United States, Italy and Spain supplied acute and convalescent COVID-19 samples.

This CDR3 spans 14 amino acids. Per germline, CDR1 KGHSH and CDR2 LQKENI. V was shortened by 6 bases and J by 1 base, with 12 bases between the two germline ends. How the authors handled the data: From reference gene primer amplification, estimates of nucleated cell counts were derived. Produced via immunoSEQ multiplex PCR; TCRdb's table is partial and in-frame only. V and J calls and clone size are as listed in that table; D and trimming were resolved from the DNA. The table lists 150,000 to 200,000 clones, approximately 86% of them singletons, with 5.2% in the top ten. Those enrolled, adults aged roughly 18 to 89 years, came from 25 or so US areas. Assignment of participants to cohorts was predicated upon participant-reported clinical history.

This receptor was obtained from a woman aged 60-70 years with acute COVID-19. Source material: PBMCs or T cells enriched from blood (not recorded which). The chain links TRBV18 to TRBJ1-1; D ambiguous. This CDR3 reads CASSRLEGNTEAFF. The CDR3 coding sequence is TGTGCCAGCTCGCGGTTGGAGGGGAACACTGAAGCTTTCTTT.